This T cell receptor beta chain was sequenced during a study of shared clonotypes between healthy human individuals. Looking at the study overall: Each donor contributed plates that comprised three CD4 naive, three CD4 memory, two CD8 naive and one CD8 memory.

Germline loops: CDR1 MDHEN, CDR2 SYDVKM. V shed 4 bases and J shed 1 base, with 10 bases lying between them. There are 14 residues in the CDR3. Samples underwent the assay at deep level. When replicate PCRs were run on sorted subsets, they used 150 to 200 ng DNA, around 33,000 T cell genomes. The method was immunoSEQ multiplex PCR; TCRdb's version includes in-frame clones alone and lacks a portion of them. The sample has 2,500,000 or so clones; roughly 92% are singletons. As for this clone: Other DNA sequences in this specimen translate into the identical CDR3.

The investigators split CD4+ cells into a CD45RA+ naive subset and a CD45RA-negative memory subset. The sequenced sample consisted of naive CD4+ T cells from PBMCs. Stated subset: CD45RA+ positively selected. J is TRBJ1-1 and V is TRBV28, with a weak D call TRBD1 (5 bases). The TCR originated in a man in his late teens or twenties in good health. Some clones in this sample may be carry-over from other donors' samples. The CDR3 DNA sequence: TGTGCCAGCAGTTCGGGGGGTCAGAACACTGAAGCTTTCTTT. This translates into CASSSGGQNTEAFF. Complete variable domain (other parts from reference TRBV28 and TRBJ1-1): DVKVTQSSRYLVKRTGEKVFLECVQDMDHENMFWYRQDPGLGLRLIYFSYDVKMKEKGDIPEGYSVSREKKERFSLILESASTNQTSMYLCASSSGGQNTEAFFGQGTRLTVV.